This entry describes one T cell receptor (beta chain). As yet, its antigen is unknown. The PCR used 60 Vbeta and 13 Jbeta primers. Authors' analysis steps: A later analysis tallied 80 million or so unique TCR beta chains, 8.5 million to 11 million of them shared. The protocol was immunoSEQ multiplex PCR, while the TCRdb copy is restricted to in-frame clones and leaves out a portion. The DNA gave D and trimming, while V, J and clone size come from that table. The table shows 140,000 to 150,000 clones, with about 72% occurring only once. This record comes from a study of cytomegalovirus exposure and HLA in healthy donors. The CDR3 covers 13 residues. V lost 5 bases, J lost 6 bases, and 8 bases lay in between. Germline V gene lookup returns CDR1 LNHDA and CDR2 SQIVND (reference sequence). Regarding the study as a whole: For most TCR sequences rarity was the rule, although some public TCRs occurred in many donors. The authors reported that TCR beta sequences could predict HLA-A and HLA-B alleles. These predictions were accurate for most subjects in the first cohort. In a later analysis, a genetic analysis reported fewer productive-TCR N-insertions in an Asian-associated ancestry cluster than the cohort average.

Sequences were obtained from PBMCs. This chain connects TRBV19 to TRBJ1-6; maybe TRBD1 (5 bases). The TCR originated in a man aged 35 to 55 in good health and CMV-seronegative. CDR3 sequence reads: CASSDRFNSPLHF. The CDR3 DNA follows: TGTGCCAGTAGTGACAGATTTAATTCACCCCTCCACTTT.